The 20 T cell receptor beta chains below all came from one sample that was sequenced in a study of shared clonotypes between healthy human individuals. The table came from immunoSEQ multiplex PCR; TCRdb's copy has only in-frame clones and leaves some out. The table has millions of clones, over 85% seen once. Sequenced material: naive CD4+ T cells sorted from blood. Subset described: CD45RA+ positively selected. The receptors were sampled from a man younger than 35 in good health.

The gene calls are TRBV11-3 and TRBJ2-3; TRBD1 is a possible D gene (6 bases). The CDR3 spans 14 residues. The ends were cut back, 5 bases at V and 2 bases at J, with 11 bases in the middle. The germline V gene encodes CDR1 SGHNT and CDR2 YENEEA. CDR3 sequence (DNA): TGTGCCAGCAGCACAGGGTTCCTCACAGATACGCAGTATTTT. Its protein is CASSTGFLTDTQYF.

The chain carries TRBV19 and TRBJ2-5; D is possibly TRBD2 (6 bases). The germline V and J ends were trimmed by 3 bases and 8 bases, with 16 bases remaining between them. This CDR3 has 14 amino acids. Per the germline V gene, CDR1 is LNHDA and CDR2 is SQIVND (reference sequence). In DNA form, the CDR3 reads TGTGCCAGTAGTATTGGGGGGACGGCATATACCCAGTACTTC. It yields the protein CASSIGGTAYTQYF.

The chain carries TRBV11-3 and TRBJ2-5; D is possibly TRBD2 (6 bases). Germline V gives CDR1 SGHNT, CDR2 YENEEA. The CDR3 covers 15 residues. Trimming removed 1 base from V and 4 bases from J, with 13 bases in between. DNA of the CDR3: TGTGCCAGCAGCTTAGCCCCCGGGACTGGAGAGACCCAGTACTTC. Translating gives CASSLAPGTGETQYF.

This chain connects TRBV28 to TRBJ2-7; possible D gene TRBD1, 6 bases. Looked up from germline, CDR1 is MDHEN and CDR2 is SYDVKM. The CDR3 length is 14 residues. The V end was cut by 2 bases, the J end by 4 bases, with 12 bases between. CDR3 region: CASSLPWTEYEQYF. The CDR3, as DNA: TGTGCCAGCAGTTTACCGTGGACAGAGTACGAGCAGTACTTC. Full variable domain (outside the CDR3, taken from reference TRBV28 and TRBJ2-7): DVKVTQSSRYLVKRTGEKVFLECVQDMDHENMFWYRQDPGLGLRLIYFSYDVKMKEKGDIPEGYSVSREKKERFSLILESASTNQTSMYLCASSLPWTEYEQYFGPGTRLTVT.

The rearrangement joins TRBV7-9 to TRBJ2-2; no definite D call. CDR3 length: 16 amino acids. V was pared by 1 base and J by 4 bases, with 13 bases between. Germline V gene lookup returns CDR1 SEHNR and CDR2 FQNEAQ (reference sequence). The CDR3 loop is CASSLEIRMLTGELFF. CDR3 nucleotides: TGTGCCAGCAGCTTAGAGATCAGGATGCTCACCGGGGAGCTGTTTTTT. Based on the CDR3 plus reference TRBV7-9 and TRBJ2-2, the full variable domain is DTGVSQNPRHKITKRGQNVTFRCDPISEHNRLYWYRQTLGQGPEFLTYFQNEAQLEKSRLLSDRFSAERPKGSFSTLEIQRTEQGDSAMYLCASSLEIRMLTGELFFGEGSRLTVL.

Of note for this clone: The identical CDR3 is also encoded by other nucleotide sequences in the sample. V usage is TRBV27 and J usage is TRBJ1-5; maybe TRBD1 (6 bases). The CDR3 covers 15 residues. Trimming shortened V by 6 bases and J by 0 bases, and 12 bases separated the two germline ends. CDR1 MNHEY and CDR2 SMNVEV come from the germline V gene (reference sequence). The CDR3 nucleotides are TGTGCCAGCAGGCTCAACAGGGATAGCAATCAGCCCCAGCATTTT. This sequence encodes CASRLNRDSNQPQHF.

The chain combines TRBV5-4 with TRBJ2-5; maybe TRBD1 (5 bases). CDR1 and CDR2 from the germline V gene are SGHNT and YYREEE (reference sequence). This CDR3 has 14 residues. V lost 1 base and J lost 3, with 10 bases in between. The CDR3 spells CASSLFQGEETQYF. CDR3 DNA: TGTGCCAGCAGCTTGTTTCAGGGCGAAGAGACCCAGTACTTC.

This clone was recorded only once. CDR3 DNA sequence: TGTGCCAGCAGCTTAAGCCGAGCTTTCTTT. Amino acid sequence: CASSLSRAFF. The chain recombines TRBV11-2 with TRBJ1-1, with D uncertain. CDR1 is SGHAT, CDR2 FQNNGV, per germline. Trimming removed 2 bases at V and 10 bases at J, with 5 bases between. The CDR3 length is 10 residues.

The gene calls are TRBV10-3 and TRBJ2-7; D possibly matches TRBD1 or TRBD2 (5 bases each). The CDR3 consists of 15 residues. Trimming removed 0 bases from V and 2 bases from J, with 11 bases in between. Germline V gives CDR1 ENHRY, CDR2 SYGVKD. This chain's CDR3 is CAISESGGDPYEQYF. The CDR3 DNA is TGTGCCATCAGTGAGTCAGGTGGGGACCCCTACGAGCAGTACTTC.

This sequence joins TRBV4-1 and TRBJ2-2; the D gene is possibly TRBD2 (6 bases). V was clipped by 4 bases and J by 2 bases, with 17 bases between them. Germline CDR1 reads MGHRA; CDR2 reads YSYEKL. This CDR3 comprises 17 residues. For the CDR3, the DNA is TGCGCCAGCAGCCTAATTGGGAGGCCGGACAACACCGGGGAGCTGTTTTTT. Translating gives CASSLIGRPDNTGELFF.

As DNA, the CDR3 is TGTGCCAGCAGCCTGACTGTAGAGCAGTACTTC. Amino acids: CASSLTVEQYF. V and J are TRBV7-2 and TRBJ2-7; unclear D gene. The V end was cut by 5 bases, the J end by 7 bases, with 9 bases between. The CDR3 runs to 11 residues. CDR1 SGHTA and CDR2 FQGNSA come from the germline V gene.

On this clone itself: At the DNA level, this CDR3 is encoded by other sequences in the same sample as well. The J gene is TRBJ2-1, the V gene TRBV9; 9 bases line up with TRBD2. The CDR3 sequence is 15 residues long. The ends lost 0 bases at V and 2 bases at J; junction bases unmatched: 0. Germline assignment: CDR1 SGDLS and CDR2 YYNGEE. This CDR3 reads CASSVGLAAYNEQFF. CDR3 in DNA: TGTGCCAGCAGCGTAGGACTAGCGGCCTACAATGAGCAGTTCTTC.

This clone was seen once. The chain is built from TRBV21-1 and TRBJ1-1; the table's D call of TRBD1 was not tested on the DNA. TRBV21-1 is noted as a pseudogene. The CDR3 is made up of 14 amino acids. The CDR3 here is CASSKEGQGTEAFF. The CDR3 DNA follows: TGTGCCAGCAGCAAAGAGGGTCAGGGGACTGAAGCTTTCTTT.

The rearrangement uses TRBV5-6 and TRBJ1-2, with D perhaps TRBD1 (5 bases). Between the trimmed V and J ends, which lost 4 bases and 8 bases, there was a span of 18 bases. Germline lookup yields CDR1 SGHDT and CDR2 YYEEEE. The CDR3 totals 14 residues. CDR3 sequence (DNA): TGTGCCAGCAGCCTTGACAGAGGAAGAGGCGGCTACACCTTC. Its translation: CASSLDRGRGGYTF.

The chain uses TRBV6-5 and TRBJ2-5, with TRBD1 identical over 10 bases. CDR1 is MNHEY, CDR2 SVGAGI, per germline. The CDR3 has 13 amino acids. The ends lost 6 bases at V and 4 bases at J; junction bases unmatched: 2. CDR3 DNA sequence: TGTGCCAGCAGGACAGGGGGCACAGAGACCCAGTACTTC. Translated, it gives CASRTGGTETQYF.

The rearrangement uses TRBV6-5 and TRBJ2-7; 11 bases are shared with TRBD2. CDR1 is MNHEY, CDR2 SVGAGI, per germline. V trimming: 5 bases; J trimming: 7 bases; junction bases outside the gene matches: 7. The CDR3 is made up of 14 amino acids. CDR3 region: CASSRLAGSREQYF. CDR3 DNA: TGTGCCAGCAGTCGACTAGCGGGAAGCAGGGAGCAGTACTTC.

The chain couples TRBV6-1 to TRBJ1-5, with a tentative D call TRBD1 (5 bases). V was clipped by 1 base and J by 2 bases, with 15 bases between them. This CDR3 spans 17 amino acids. The V gene's germline CDR1 is MNHNS and CDR2 SASEGT. CDR3 nucleotides: TGTGCCAGCAGTGAAGATGGGGCAGGGATGGGCAATCAGCCCCAGCATTTT. Translation: CASSEDGAGMGNQPQHF.

The rearrangement uses TRBV9 and TRBJ1-4; unclear D gene. This CDR3 is 15 amino acids long. Germline CDR1 reads SGDLS; CDR2 reads YYNGEE. Trimming stripped 3 bases from V and 8 bases from J, with 17 bases between. CDR3 residues: CASSGREAGREKLFF. CDR3 in DNA: TGTGCCAGCAGCGGGAGAGAAGCAGGTCGGGAAAAACTGTTTTTT. The whole variable domain, filled in from reference TRBV9 and TRBJ1-4, reads DSGVTQTPKHLITATGQRVTLRCSPRSGDLSVYWYQQSLDQGLQFLIQYYNGEERAKGNILERFSAQQFPDLHSELNLSSLELGDSALYFCASSGREAGREKLFFGSGTQLSVL.

In this sample, this clone turned up once. This rearrangement joins TRBV27 to TRBJ2-7, with 9 bases that match TRBD1. This CDR3 is 18 amino acids long. V dropped 5 bases and J dropped 6; count of bases not matched to a gene: 20. Looked up from germline, CDR1 is MNHEY and CDR2 is SMNVEV (reference sequence). In DNA form, the CDR3 reads TGTGCCAGCAGTCCTGGGACAGGGTGGCAACTCCAAAGAAGCGAGCAGTACTTC. Translation: CASSPGTGWQLQRSEQYF.

J is TRBJ2-7 and V is TRBV7-2, with unresolved D. Germline V CDR1 and CDR2: SGHTA, FQGNSA. This CDR3 comprises 13 residues. Trimming cost V 5 bases and J 3 bases, with 11 bases left between them. The CDR3 coding sequence is TGTGCCAGCAGCACCCGACTGAACTACGAGCAGTACTTC. It specifies CASSTRLNYEQYF.